Below, 13 T cell receptor beta chains from the same sample are listed, as sequenced in a study of blood T cell repertoires in COVID-19. The protocol was immunoSEQ multiplex PCR, while the TCRdb copy is restricted to in-frame clones and leaves out a portion. The sample has approximately 330,000 clones, roughly 86% seen once. The specimen was PBMCs or T cells enriched from blood (not recorded which). Receptor source: a woman in her thirties who had recovered from COVID-19.

The genes are TRBV28 and TRBJ2-7; D is perhaps TRBD2 (6 bases). Trimming shortened V by 8 bases and J by 5 bases, and 13 bases separated the two germline ends. The CDR3 has 12 residues. The germline V gene encodes CDR1 MDHEN and CDR2 SYDVKM. This CDR3 is CASLGGSHEQYF. The CDR3, as DNA: TGTGCCAGCTTGGGGGGTTCCCACGAGCAGTACTTC. Together with reference TRBV28 and TRBJ2-7, the CDR3 gives the full variable domain: DVKVTQSSRYLVKRTGEKVFLECVQDMDHENMFWYRQDPGLGLRLIYFSYDVKMKEKGDIPEGYSVSREKKERFSLILESASTNQTSMYLCASLGGSHEQYFGPGTRLTVT.

Notes on this clone: The junction differs from germline at one of its ends, possibly a read error. The rearrangement uses TRBV7-7 and TRBJ2-7, with D possibly being TRBD2 (5 bases). This CDR3 comprises 13 residues. The V gene's germline CDR1 is SSHAT and CDR2 FNYEAQ (reference sequence). The CDR3, as DNA: TGTGCTAGCAGCGGCGGCCCATGGAACGAGCAGTACTTC. This codes for CASSGGPWNEQYF.

This chain links TRBV5-4 with TRBJ1-4; D perhaps matches TRBD1 (5 bases). The V gene's germline CDR1 is SGHNT and CDR2 YYREEE (reference sequence). Deletions cut 6 bases from V and 11 bases from J, with 17 bases between. The CDR3 contains 13 residues. The CDR3 protein is CASKKEWEGKLFF. CDR3 sequence (DNA): TGTGCCAGCAAGAAAGAATGGGAGGGGAAACTGTTTTTT.

The CDR3 DNA is TGTGCCAGCAGCTTAGATCCGACAGAGATCTATGGCTACACCTTC. Its translation: CASSLDPTEIYGYTF. This chain connects TRBV11-2 to TRBJ1-2; a possible D gene is TRBD1 (5 bases). Germline CDR1 is SGHAT and CDR2 is FQNNGV. This CDR3 is built from 15 residues. Trimming left V 0 bases short and J 4 bases short, with 12 bases between. The full variable domain, completed using reference TRBV11-2 and TRBJ1-2, is EAGVAQSPRYKIIEKRQSVAFWCNPISGHATLYWYQQILGQGPKLLIQFQNNGVVDDSQLPKDRFSAERLKGVDSTLKIQPAKLEDSAVYLCASSLDPTEIYGYTFGSGTRLTVV.

This clone was detected only once. The V call is TRBV11-2, the J call TRBJ2-7; possible D gene TRBD2, 6 bases. Trimming removed 7 bases at V and 2 bases at J, with 18 bases between. CDR3 length equals 15 residues. Germline V gene data show CDR1 as SGHAT and CDR2 as FQNNGV. The CDR3 here is CASTPSAGTAYEQYF. Here the CDR3 DNA reads TGTGCCAGCACCCCCTCGGCCGGGACTGCCTACGAGCAGTACTTC.

The J gene is TRBJ1-1, the V gene TRBV28; D may be TRBD1 (5 bases). CDR3 length: 15 residues. With 5 bases removed from V and 2 bases from J, the gap between germline ends came to 15 bases. Germline CDR1 MDHEN, CDR2 SYDVKM. The CDR3 is CASSLIRVFNTEAFF. The CDR3 DNA is TGTGCCAGCAGTCTAATCAGGGTTTTTAACACTGAAGCTTTCTTT.

The chain carries TRBV11-3 and TRBJ1-2, with TRBD1 matching 8 bases. V lost 2 bases to trimming and J lost 4 bases; unmatched junction nucleotides: 18. CDR1 and CDR2 (germline): SGHNT, YENEEA. The CDR3 is made up of 19 amino acids. CDR3 DNA sequence: TGTGCCAGCAGCTTACAACTTCGATCGAGGACAGGGCCATCCTATGGCTACACCTTC. This codes for CASSLQLRSRTGPSYGYTF.

The sample holds one count of this clone. V is TRBV7-9 and J is TRBJ2-3; perhaps TRBD2 as D (5 bases). This CDR3 has 16 amino acids. CDR1 is SEHNR and CDR2 is FQNEAQ in the germline V gene (reference sequence). The ends were cut back, 2 bases at V and 1 base at J, with 13 bases in the middle. CDR3 bases: TGTGCCAGCAGCTTATTTTTGGGAGACCGCACAGATACGCAGTATTTT. It specifies CASSLFLGDRTDTQYF.

J is TRBJ1-2 and V is TRBV12-3 or TRBV12-4; TRBD1 matches at 7 bases. The trim removed 6 bases at V and 8 bases at J, leaving 6 bases unmatched. The CDR3 loop spans 12 amino acids. The DNA of the CDR3 is TGTGCCAGCAGCGGGACAGTGCAAGGCTACACCTTC. Protein: CASSGTVQGYTF.

The rearrangement joins TRBV13 to TRBJ2-5; 8 positions agree with TRBD2. CDR1 is PRHDT and CDR2 is FYEKMQ in the germline V gene (reference sequence). V lost 8 bases and J lost 5; bases outside the gene matches: 13. The CDR3 spans 15 residues. CDR3 in amino acids: CASSQVAGSTETQYF. The CDR3 nucleotides are TGTGCCAGCTCCCAAGTAGCGGGAAGTACGGAGACCCAGTACTTC.

The count of this clone is one. The gene calls are TRBV6-5 and TRBJ1-2; D remains unclear. CDR1 and CDR2 from the germline V gene are MNHEY and SVGAGI. V was clipped by 7 bases and J by 7 bases, with 13 bases between them. The CDR3 runs to 12 residues. The CDR3 here is CASTRIGGGYTF. The CDR3 nucleotides are TGTGCCAGCACCCGAATTGGAGGTGGCTACACCTTC.

This rearrangement joins TRBV28 to TRBJ1-1, with a tentative D call TRBD1 (5 bases). The V and J ends lost 3 bases and 1 base respectively, with 12 bases between them. Germline V gene data show CDR1 as MDHEN and CDR2 as SYDVKM. The CDR3 runs 15 residues. The CDR3 DNA is TGTGCCAGCAGTTTGATGGGGAGGGGGAACACTGAAGCTTTCTTT. Protein sequence: CASSLMGRGNTEAFF.

This chain connects TRBV7-2 to TRBJ2-3; D unclear. V dropped 2 bases and J dropped 2 bases, with 11 bases sitting between them. Per the germline V gene, CDR1 is SGHTA and CDR2 is FQGNSA. The length of the CDR3 is 15 residues. CDR3 amino acids: CASSLRWASTDTQYF. In DNA form, the CDR3 reads TGTGCCAGCAGCTTACGTTGGGCCTCCACAGATACGCAGTATTTT.